These 15 T cell receptor beta chains share one sample of origin, sequenced in a study of blood T cell repertoires in COVID-19 (TCRdb year 2020). Library method: the immunoSEQ multiplex PCR assay. TCRdb retrieved this table from immuneACCESS and kept in-frame rearrangements only. Not all clones are present; in checked studies, unresolved V genes account for under half, and no reason is known for the remainder. In this sample the table shows approximately 250,000 clones, over 90% of which occur a single time. Of the sample, more than 0.8% falls within the top ten clones. Material: peripheral blood. Source of these receptors: a man aged 25-45 years with COVID-19, enrolled during active disease.

The chain has TRBV27 and TRBJ1-1, with 8 bases fitting TRBD1. The germline CDR1 and CDR2 sequences are MNHEY and SMNVEV (reference sequence). The V segment lost 4 bases and the J segment 2 bases; nucleotides outside the gene matches: 6. The CDR3 spans 15 residues. This CDR3 is CASSSWTGINTEAFF. DNA of the CDR3: TGTGCCAGCAGTTCTTGGACAGGGATAAACACTGAAGCTTTCTTT.

The chain has TRBV3-1 (or the pseudogene TRBV3-2) and TRBJ2-7; D is perhaps TRBD1 (6 bases). This CDR3 is built from 14 residues. V was cut by 5 bases and J by 3 bases, with 14 bases left in between. Germline CDR1 LGHDT, CDR2 YNNKEL (reference sequence). For the CDR3, the DNA is TGTGCCAGCAGCTTTACAGGGTTCGGCTACGAGCAGTACTTC. This translates into CASSFTGFGYEQYF.

V and J are TRBV7-3 and TRBJ2-5, with TRBD1 identical over 11 bases. CDR3 length: 18 amino acids. Germline CDR1 SGHTA, CDR2 FQGTGA. V dropped 2 bases and J dropped 2; count of bases not matched to a gene: 10. CDR3 sequence: CASSLAGGTGGGQETQYF. CDR3 coding DNA: TGTGCCAGCAGCTTAGCGGGCGGGACAGGGGGTGGACAAGAGACCCAGTACTTC.

This chain uses TRBV11-2 with TRBJ2-5; TRBD1 is a possible D gene (6 bases). The germline gives CDR1 SGHAT, CDR2 FQNNGV. CDR3 length: 16 amino acids. Trimming pared 1 base from V and 5 bases from J, leaving 17 bases between. Here the CDR3 DNA reads TGTGCCAGCAGCTTAGTGGGGACACCCTCGGGGGAGACCCAGTACTTC. It translates to CASSLVGTPSGETQYF.

The chain uses TRBV5-6 and TRBJ1-2; 8 positions match TRBD1. The germline V gene has CDR1 SGHDT and CDR2 YYEEEE. The V and J ends lost 4 bases and 4 bases, in that order; junction bases with no gene match: 12. There are 16 residues in the CDR3. CDR3 protein: CASSLPGQGSSYGYTF. The CDR3 bases are TGTGCCAGCAGCCTCCCTGGACAGGGAAGTAGCTATGGCTACACCTTC.

The rearrangement links TRBV12-5 to TRBJ2-1, with 7 bases lining up with TRBD1. V trimming: 0 bases; J trimming: 3 bases; junction bases outside the gene matches: 5. This CDR3 comprises 16 residues. Per the germline V gene, CDR1 is LGHNT and CDR2 is FRNRAP. CDR3 amino acids: CASGLVLTGNYNEQFF. The CDR3 DNA is TGTGCTAGTGGTTTGGTCCTGACAGGGAACTACAATGAGCAGTTCTTC.

Only one count was recorded for this clone. Other nucleotide sequences from this sample produce the same CDR3. The chain uses TRBV18 and TRBJ1-1, with D possibly being TRBD1 (5 bases). V lost 2 bases, J lost 1 base, and 8 bases lay in between. Germline V CDR1 and CDR2: KGHSH, LQKENI. This CDR3 is built from 14 residues. As DNA, the CDR3 is TGTGCCAGCTCACCAACGCAGGGGAACACTGAAGCTTTCTTT. It encodes CASSPTQGNTEAFF.

The table lists this clone with a count of one. The chain joins TRBV7-9 to TRBJ1-3; no firm D call. Germline V gene sequence: CDR1 SEHNR, CDR2 FQNEAQ (reference sequence). The V end lost 3 bases, the J end lost 5 bases, and 17 bases lay between the germline ends. This CDR3 has 16 amino acids. The CDR3 bases are TGTGCCAGCAGCTTGTTCTCCCCTTACGACAGAAACACCATATATTTT. Translated: CASSLFSPYDRNTIYF.

The V gene is TRBV9, the J gene TRBJ1-3, with 7 bases aligning to TRBD1. CDR1 and CDR2 (germline): SGDLS, YYNGEE. This CDR3 contains 17 residues. After removal of 0 bases from V and 0 bases from J, the junction contained 6 bases not matched to a gene. CDR3 residues: CASSVDQGGTSGNTIYF. For the CDR3, the DNA is TGTGCCAGCAGCGTAGATCAGGGGGGTACCTCTGGAAACACCATATATTTT. The complete variable domain, with remaining parts taken from reference TRBV9 and TRBJ1-3, reads DSGVTQTPKHLITATGQRVTLRCSPRSGDLSVYWYQQSLDQGLQFLIQYYNGEERAKGNILERFSAQQFPDLHSELNLSSLELGDSALYFCASSVDQGGTSGNTIYFGEGSWLTVV.

The rearrangement links TRBV5-1 to TRBJ1-6; 7 nucleotides match TRBD1. The CDR3 extends over 16 amino acids. V gave up 0 bases and J gave up 7 bases; unmatched junction bases: 7. Looked up from germline, CDR1 is SGHRS and CDR2 is YFSETQ. CDR3 nucleotide sequence: TGCGCCAGCAGCTTGGCCACAGGGGTGTACAATTCACCCCTCCACTTT. Residues: CASSLATGVYNSPLHF.

There are a few counts of this clone. The chain employs TRBV7-3 and TRBJ2-2; 11 nucleotides align to TRBD2. Per the germline V gene, CDR1 is SGHTA and CDR2 is FQGTGA. The CDR3 extends over 14 amino acids. Unmatched junction bases numbered 0, after V lost 5 bases and J lost 4 bases. Here the CDR3 DNA reads TGTGCCAGCAGCCTAGCGGGAGGCACCGGGGAGCTGTTTTTT. Protein sequence: CASSLAGGTGELFF.

The chain joins TRBV5-6 to TRBJ2-3; D not resolved. CDR3 length equals 19 residues. Germline assignment: CDR1 SGHDT and CDR2 YYEEEE. Trimming pared 3 bases from V and 2 bases from J, leaving 25 bases between. CDR3 nucleotide sequence: TGTGCCAGCAGCTCCGAGGTAAGGAGCAGACCTCTTTCCACAGATACGCAGTATTTT. Protein: CASSSEVRSRPLSTDTQYF.

This rearrangement joins TRBV30 to TRBJ2-7, with 9 bases that match TRBD2. J gave up 6 bases and V 2 bases, and 5 bases lay outside the gene matches. CDR1 GTSNPN and CDR2 SVGIG come from the germline V gene (reference sequence). The length of the CDR3 is 13 residues. The CDR3 DNA reads as TGTGCCTGGAGTAGCCTAGCGGGGTCCGAGCAGTACTTC. This gives the protein CAWSSLAGSEQYF.

This clone was seen just once. The CDR3 DNA reads TGCGCCAGCAGCCTTGGAGAAGGGGTTGGGATGAACACTGAAGCTTTCTTT. Its translation: CASSLGEGVGMNTEAFF. The chain has TRBV5-1 and TRBJ1-1; maybe TRBD1 (5 bases). The CDR3 consists of 17 residues. Trimming pared 4 bases from V and 0 bases from J, leaving 19 bases between. Per the germline V gene, CDR1 is SGHRS and CDR2 is YFSETQ.

The chain recombines TRBV5-1 with TRBJ2-1; 8 bases map to TRBD1. V lost 0 bases to trimming and J lost 4 bases; unmatched junction nucleotides: 9. Germline assignment: CDR1 SGHRS and CDR2 YFSETQ. CDR3 size: 17 residues. The CDR3 loop is CASSLGANGQGYNEQFF. The CDR3 nucleotides are TGCGCCAGCAGCTTGGGGGCAAACGGACAGGGTTACAATGAGCAGTTCTTC.